This T cell receptor beta chain is drawn from a study of T cell responses to AZD1222 COVID-19 vaccine. TCRdb's table, derived via immunoSEQ multiplex PCR, lists solely in-frame clones and lacks some. The table has approximately 90,000 clones, 89% seen once. CDR1 and CDR2 from the germline V gene are MNHEY and SVGAGI. The ends lost 1 base at V and 2 bases at J; junction bases unmatched: 4. This CDR3 is 15 amino acids long. This clone occurred once. Sequenced here: peripheral blood, sampled 28 days after the second AZD1222 dose. This chain connects TRBV6-5 to TRBJ1-2; 7 nucleotides line up with TRBD1. The source is an adult who received the AZD1222 COVID-19 vaccine. The CDR3 spells CASSYFPTGNYGYTF. The CDR3 DNA reads TGTGCCAGCAGTTACTTTCCGACAGGGAACTATGGCTACACCTTC.